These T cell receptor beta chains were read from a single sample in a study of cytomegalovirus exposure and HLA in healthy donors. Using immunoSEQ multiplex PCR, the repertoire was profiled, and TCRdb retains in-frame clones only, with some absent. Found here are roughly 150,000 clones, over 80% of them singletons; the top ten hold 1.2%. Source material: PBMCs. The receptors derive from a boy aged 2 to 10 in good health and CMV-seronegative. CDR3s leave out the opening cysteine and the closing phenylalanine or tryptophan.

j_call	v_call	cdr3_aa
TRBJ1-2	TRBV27	ASSLLGHPYGYT
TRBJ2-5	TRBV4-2	ASSQNLRAAQY
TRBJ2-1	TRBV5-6	ASSFLDREYNEQF
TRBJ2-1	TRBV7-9	ASSLESRNEQF
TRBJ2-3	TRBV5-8	ASTRGRLTDTQY
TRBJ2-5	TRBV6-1	ASRTSGGSETQY
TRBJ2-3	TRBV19	ASSMTTSTDTQY
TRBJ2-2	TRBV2	ASSERGGPTGELF
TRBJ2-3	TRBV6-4	ASSDASGTDTQY
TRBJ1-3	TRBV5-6	ASSLDRDGNTIY
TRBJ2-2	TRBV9	ASSVATRGGGPPGELF
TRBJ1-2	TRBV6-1	ASLYQGMGGYGYT
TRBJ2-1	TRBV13	ASSSTALAGRDEQF
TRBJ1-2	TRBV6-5	ASSYTTGFYGYT
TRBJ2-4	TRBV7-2	ASSFGVAGAKNIQY
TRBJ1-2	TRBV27	ASSLTGTNGYT
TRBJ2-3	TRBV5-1	ASSPAGRVQDTQY
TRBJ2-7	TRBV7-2	ASSLGGLISYEQY
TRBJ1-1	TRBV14	ASSQILPTEAF
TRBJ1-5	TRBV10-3	ASTGGGSNQPQH
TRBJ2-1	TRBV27	ATALAGTDEQF
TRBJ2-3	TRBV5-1	ASSLVIPLAGPDTQY
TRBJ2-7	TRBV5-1	ASSLWTGSSYEQY
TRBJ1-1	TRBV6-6	ASSFTGGRNTEAF
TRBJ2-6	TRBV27	ASSSTGFSGANVLT
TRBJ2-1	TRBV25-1	ASSPRSGQF
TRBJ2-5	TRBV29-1	SVESVNGETQY
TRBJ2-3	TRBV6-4	ASSDVLQRECLDTQY
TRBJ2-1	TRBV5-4	ASSTRSIARNEQF
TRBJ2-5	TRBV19	ASSTGQGQETQY
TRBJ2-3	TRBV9	ASSTRTGTGADTQY
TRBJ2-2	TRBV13	ASSLGPGTSGGTYTGELF
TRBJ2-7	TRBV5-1	ASSLRTGGYEQY
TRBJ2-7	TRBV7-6	ASSLGDGGANEQY
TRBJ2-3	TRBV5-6	ASSFNRQFTDTQY
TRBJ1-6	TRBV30	AWSVLGYSPLH
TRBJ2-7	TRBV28	ASSLGASYEQY
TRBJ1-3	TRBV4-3	ASSQGECSGNTIY
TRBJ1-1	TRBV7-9	ASSLGHLEAF
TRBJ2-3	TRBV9	ASSANTDTQY
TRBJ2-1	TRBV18	ASSPPTIVYEQF
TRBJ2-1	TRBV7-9	ASSLSRGSGVYNEQF
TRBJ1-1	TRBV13	ASSSTGTNTEAF
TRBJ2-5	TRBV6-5	ASSWGLAGVGETQY
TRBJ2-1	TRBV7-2	ASTLRGGDEQF
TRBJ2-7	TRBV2	ASAGVGTSLTYEQY
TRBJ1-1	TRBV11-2	ASSSVGQGYTWAF
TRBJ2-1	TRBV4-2	ASSQDAPSERVYNEQF
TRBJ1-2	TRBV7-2	ASSRQNYGYT
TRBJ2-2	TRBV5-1	ASSLEGGRNTGELF
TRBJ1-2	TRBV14	ASSPSYATGAGYT
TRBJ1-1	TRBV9	ASSVGEGLSTEAF
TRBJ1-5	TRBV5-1	ASSLGENQPQH
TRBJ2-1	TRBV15	ATSRDRGGDNEQF
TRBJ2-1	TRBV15	ATSESSGKPNYNEQF
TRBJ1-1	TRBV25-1	ASSEGQGAFGVVTEAF
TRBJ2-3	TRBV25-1	ATARTSPTTDTQY
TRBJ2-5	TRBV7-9	ASSLGVGETQY
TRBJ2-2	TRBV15	ATSTGGAGTGELF
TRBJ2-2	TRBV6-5	ASTPRGIGELF